The 15 T cell receptor beta chains below were found in one sample sequenced in a study of blood T cell repertoires in COVID-19. Assay: immunoSEQ multiplex PCR; the TCRdb copy retains only in-frame clones and omits some. The sample holds around 190,000 clones; 70% to 80% are singletons and the top ten take roughly 8.8%. The sample comprised peripheral blood. The receptor set was obtained from a woman in her forties or fifties with active or convalescent COVID-19.

The V gene is TRBV28, the J gene TRBJ1-1; D gene unclear. Germline CDR1 and CDR2: MDHEN and SYDVKM. This CDR3 region has 11 residues. V was clipped by 7 bases and J by 3 bases, with 6 bases between them. CDR3 sequence: CASNYYTEAFF. The CDR3 nucleotides are TGTGCCAGCAACTACTACACTGAAGCTTTCTTT.

The chain links TRBV7-8 to TRBJ1-5, with D possibly matching TRBD1 (6 bases). V was trimmed by 4 bases and J by 6 bases, leaving 16 bases between them. CDR1 and CDR2 from the germline V gene are SGHVS and FQNEAQ. CDR3 size: 15 residues. The CDR3 DNA reads as TGTGCCAGCAGCTCTGGGACATCTAAACTTCAGCCCCAGCATTTT. It yields the protein CASSSGTSKLQPQHF.

This clone was recorded a few times. V and J are TRBV6-5 and TRBJ1-1, with D possibly being TRBD1 (5 bases). The CDR3 extends over 13 amino acids. Germline values: CDR1 MNHEY, CDR2 SVGAGI. The V end was cut by 4 bases, the J end by 4 bases, with 10 bases between. CDR3 sequence: CASSFPDSTEAFF. CDR3 nucleotides: TGTGCCAGCAGTTTCCCCGACAGCACTGAAGCTTTCTTT.

This clone was observed a handful of times. The chain has TRBV5-4 and TRBJ1-2, with D possibly being TRBD1 (6 bases). V gave up 4 bases and J gave up 6 bases, with 22 bases separating them. This CDR3 has 16 amino acids. Germline V gene sequence: CDR1 SGHNT, CDR2 YYREEE (reference sequence). In DNA form, the CDR3 reads TGTGCCAGCAGCACCGAAGGGGGGGGTCAATTTGATGGCTACACCTTC. Encoded protein: CASSTEGGGQFDGYTF. Together with reference TRBV5-4 and TRBJ1-2, the CDR3 gives the full variable domain: ETGVTQSPTHLIKTRGQQVTLRCSSQSGHNTVSWYQQALGQGPQFIFQYYREEENGRGNFPPRFSGLQFPNYSSELNVNALELDDSALYLCASSTEGGGQFDGYTFGSGTRLTVV.

This chain joins TRBV16 and TRBJ2-2; D possibly corresponds to TRBD1 (5 bases). Germline CDR1 is KGHSY and CDR2 is FQNENV. CDR3 length: 15 residues. With 0 bases removed from V and 6 bases from J, the gap between germline ends came to 11 bases. The CDR3 DNA follows: TGTGCCAGCAGCCAATCGGGCAGGGCAGCCGGGGAGCTGTTTTTT. This codes for CASSQSGRAAGELFF.

The gene calls are TRBV19 and TRBJ1-1, with 9 bases that match TRBD1. Per the germline V gene, CDR1 is LNHDA and CDR2 is SQIVND (reference sequence). CDR3 size: 14 residues. The ends lost 7 bases at V and 1 base at J; junction bases unmatched: 4. This CDR3 reads CASNADRGNTEAFF. The CDR3 DNA is TGTGCCAGTAACGCGGACAGGGGGAACACTGAAGCTTTCTTT.

The chain links TRBV28 to TRBJ1-2; D uncertain. CDR3 length: 13 amino acids. Germline values: CDR1 MDHEN, CDR2 SYDVKM. V lost 3 bases and J 2 bases, leaving 7 bases between the germline ends. DNA for the CDR3: TGTGCCAGCAGTTTTGTACTAAACTATGGCTACACCTTC. This translates into CASSFVLNYGYTF.

The chain carries TRBV7-2 and TRBJ2-7; TRBD1 agrees at 8 bases. Looked up from germline, CDR1 is SGHTA and CDR2 is FQGNSA. The CDR3 spans 13 residues. V was clipped by 5 bases and J by 11 bases; unmatched bases: 11. CDR3 sequence: CASSVNRGDREYF. The CDR3 DNA is TGTGCCAGCAGCGTCAACAGGGGGGATCGGGAGTACTTC.

In this sample, this clone turned up once. CDR3 sequence reads: CASSLRLGDGTDEQYF. As DNA, the CDR3 is TGTGCCAGCTCCTTAAGGTTGGGAGATGGCACGGACGAGCAGTACTTC. The chain couples TRBV18 to TRBJ2-7; D possibly corresponds to TRBD2 (5 bases). CDR3 length: 16 residues. V lost 6 bases, J lost 5 bases, and 23 bases lay in between. CDR1 is KGHSH, CDR2 LQKENI, per germline.

The V and J genes are TRBV6-2 or TRBV6-3 and TRBJ2-1; D uncertain. The V end lost 2 bases, the J end lost 8 bases, and 10 bases lay between the germline ends. The CDR3 totals 13 residues. Germline lookup yields CDR1 MNHEY and CDR2 SVGEGT. In nucleotides, the CDR3 is TGTGCCAGCAGTTACAAGTTGGGCCATGAGCAGTTCTTC. This sequence encodes CASSYKLGHEQFF.

The DNA for the CDR3 is TGTGCCAGCAGCTTCGACAGGGGAGCTGGCTACACCTTC. The encoded protein is CASSFDRGAGYTF. The genes are TRBV7-9 and TRBJ1-2; 8 bases map to TRBD1. The CDR3 is 13 residues long. The V gene's germline CDR1 is SEHNR and CDR2 FQNEAQ (reference sequence). The V segment lost 3 bases and the J segment 7 bases; nucleotides outside the gene matches: 4. The whole variable domain, remainder taken from reference TRBV7-9 and TRBJ1-2, is DTGVSQNPRHKITKRGQNVTFRCDPISEHNRLYWYRQTLGQGPEFLTYFQNEAQLEKSRLLSDRFSAERPKGSFSTLEIQRTEQGDSAMYLCASSFDRGAGYTFGSGTRLTVV.

This clone turned up a few times. The chain recombines TRBV6-4 with TRBJ1-5; TRBD1 matches at 9 bases. This CDR3 is 17 amino acids long. Trimming removed 4 bases from V and 6 bases from J; junction bases left unmatched: 13. The V gene's germline CDR1 is MRHNA and CDR2 SNTAGT. The CDR3, as DNA: TGTGCCAGCAGTGTAGTAAATGGACAGGGGACAGGTCAGCCCCAGCATTTT. The encoded protein is CASSVVNGQGTGQPQHF.

The chain is built from TRBV3-1 (or the pseudogene TRBV3-2) and TRBJ2-2; D gene uncertain. This CDR3 comprises 15 residues. Between the trimmed V and J ends, which lost 4 bases and 0 bases, there was a span of 9 bases. Germline values: CDR1 LGHDT, CDR2 YNNKEL (reference sequence). The CDR3: CASSPKPANTGELFF. The DNA for the CDR3 is TGTGCCAGCAGCCCTAAGCCTGCGAACACCGGGGAGCTGTTTTTT.

This chain links TRBV7-2 with TRBJ1-1; TRBD1 matches at 8 bases. The CDR3 covers 19 residues. With 5 bases clipped from V and 0 bases from J, the junction kept 17 bases outside the gene matches. Germline loops: CDR1 SGHTA, CDR2 FQGNSA. CDR3 in amino acids: CASSLRKGQGVSLNTEAFF. The CDR3 coding sequence is TGTGCCAGCAGCCTTAGAAAAGGACAGGGAGTGTCTTTGAACACTGAAGCTTTCTTT.

This clone has more than one count but fewer than ten. The chain links TRBV16 to TRBJ2-7; perhaps TRBD2 as D (5 bases). The CDR3 runs 15 residues. Trimming took 2 bases from V and 1 from J, leaving 12 bases between them. Germline V lookup: CDR1 KGHSY, CDR2 FQNENV. In DNA form, the CDR3 reads TGTGCCAGCAGCCAAGGAGGAATAGGTTCCTACGAGCAGTACTTC. It codes for CASSQGGIGSYEQYF.